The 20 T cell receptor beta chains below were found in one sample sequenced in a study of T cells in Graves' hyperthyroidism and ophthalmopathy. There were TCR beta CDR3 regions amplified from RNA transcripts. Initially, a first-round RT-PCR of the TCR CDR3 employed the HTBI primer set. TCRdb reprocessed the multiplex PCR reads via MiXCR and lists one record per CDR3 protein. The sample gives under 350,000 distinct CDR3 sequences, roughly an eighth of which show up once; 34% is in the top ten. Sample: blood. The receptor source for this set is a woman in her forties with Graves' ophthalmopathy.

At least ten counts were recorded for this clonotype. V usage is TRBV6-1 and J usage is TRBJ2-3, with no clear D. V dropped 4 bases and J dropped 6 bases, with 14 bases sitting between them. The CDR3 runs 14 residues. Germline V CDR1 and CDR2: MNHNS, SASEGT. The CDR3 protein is CASSATFMVDTQYF. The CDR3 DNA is TGTGCCAGCAGTGCAACCTTCATGGTTGATACGCAGTATTTT.

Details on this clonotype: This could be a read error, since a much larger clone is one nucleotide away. The CDR3 nucleotides are TGTGCCAGCAGCTTCTCCGGGACAGGGACCTACGAGCAGTACTTC. This sequence encodes CASSFSGTGTYEQYF. The chain combines TRBV12-3 or TRBV12-4 with TRBJ2-7, with 9 bases fitting TRBD1. V shed 6 bases and J 2 bases; nucleotides not matched to a gene: 8. This CDR3 contains 15 residues.

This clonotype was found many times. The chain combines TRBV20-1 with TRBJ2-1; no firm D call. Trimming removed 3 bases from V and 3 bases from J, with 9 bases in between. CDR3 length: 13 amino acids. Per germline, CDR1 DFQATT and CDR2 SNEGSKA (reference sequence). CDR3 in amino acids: CSASTVNYNEQFF. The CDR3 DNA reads TGCAGTGCTAGTACAGTTAACTACAATGAGCAGTTCTTC.

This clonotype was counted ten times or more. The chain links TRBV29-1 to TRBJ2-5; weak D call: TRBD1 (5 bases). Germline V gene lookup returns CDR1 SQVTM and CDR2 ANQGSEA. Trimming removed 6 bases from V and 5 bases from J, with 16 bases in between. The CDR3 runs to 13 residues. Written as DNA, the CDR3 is TGCAGCGTAAGACCCCAATCAGGGGAGACCCAGTACTTC. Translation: CSVRPQSGETQYF.

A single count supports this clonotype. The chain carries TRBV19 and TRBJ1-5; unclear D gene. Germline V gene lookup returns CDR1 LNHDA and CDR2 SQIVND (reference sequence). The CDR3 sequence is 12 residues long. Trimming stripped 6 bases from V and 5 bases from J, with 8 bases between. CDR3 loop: CASRVTDQPQHF. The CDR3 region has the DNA TGTGCCAGTAGGGTTACGGATCAGCCCCAGCATTTT.

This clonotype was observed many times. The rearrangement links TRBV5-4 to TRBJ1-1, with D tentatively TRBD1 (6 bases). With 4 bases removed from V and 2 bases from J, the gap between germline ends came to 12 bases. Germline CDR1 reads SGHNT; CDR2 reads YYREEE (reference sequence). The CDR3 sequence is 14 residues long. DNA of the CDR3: TGTGCCAGCAGCCCCGAGACAGGTAACACTGAAGCTTTCTTT. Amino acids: CASSPETGNTEAFF.

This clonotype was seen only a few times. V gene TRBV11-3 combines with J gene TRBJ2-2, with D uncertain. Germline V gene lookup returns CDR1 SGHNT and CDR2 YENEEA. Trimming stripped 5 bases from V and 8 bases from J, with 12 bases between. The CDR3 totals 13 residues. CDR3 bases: TGTGCCAGCAGCCCCATTGTTTCGGGGGAGCTGTTTTTT. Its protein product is CASSPIVSGELFF.

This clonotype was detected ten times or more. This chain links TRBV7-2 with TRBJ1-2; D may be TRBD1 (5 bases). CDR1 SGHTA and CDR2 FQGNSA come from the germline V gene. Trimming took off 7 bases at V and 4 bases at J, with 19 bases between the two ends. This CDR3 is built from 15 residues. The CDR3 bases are TGTGCCAGCACCTTCTGGAGAGGAGACAGCTATGGCTACACCTTC. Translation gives CASTFWRGDSYGYTF. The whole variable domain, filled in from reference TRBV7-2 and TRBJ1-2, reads GAGVSQSPSNKVTEKGKDVELRCDPISGHTALYWYRQSLGQGLEFLIYFQGNSAPDKSGLPSDRFSAERTGGSVSTLTIQRTQQEDSAVYLCASTFWRGDSYGYTFGSGTRLTVV.

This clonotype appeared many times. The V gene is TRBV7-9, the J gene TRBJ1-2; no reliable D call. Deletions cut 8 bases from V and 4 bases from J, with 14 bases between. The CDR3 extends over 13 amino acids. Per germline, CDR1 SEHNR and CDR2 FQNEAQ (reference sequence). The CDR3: CASRGPGGYGYTF. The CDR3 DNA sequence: TGTGCCAGCCGAGGACCAGGCGGCTATGGCTACACCTTC. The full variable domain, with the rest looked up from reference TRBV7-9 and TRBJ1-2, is DTGVSQNPRHKITKRGQNVTFRCDPISEHNRLYWYRQTLGQGPEFLTYFQNEAQLEKSRLLSDRFSAERPKGSFSTLEIQRTEQGDSAMYLCASRGPGGYGYTFGSGTRLTVV.

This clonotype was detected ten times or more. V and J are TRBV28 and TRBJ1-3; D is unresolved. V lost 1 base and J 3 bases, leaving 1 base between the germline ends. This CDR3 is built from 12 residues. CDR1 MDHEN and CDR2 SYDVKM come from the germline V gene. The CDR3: CASSLYGNTIYF. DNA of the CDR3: TGTGCCAGCAGTTTATATGGAAACACCATATATTTT.

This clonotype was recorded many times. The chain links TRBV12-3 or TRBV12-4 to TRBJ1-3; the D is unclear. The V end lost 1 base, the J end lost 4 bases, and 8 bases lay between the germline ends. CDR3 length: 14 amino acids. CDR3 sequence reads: CASSLGGLGNTIYF. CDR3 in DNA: TGTGCCAGCAGTTTAGGCGGCCTGGGAAACACCATATATTTT.

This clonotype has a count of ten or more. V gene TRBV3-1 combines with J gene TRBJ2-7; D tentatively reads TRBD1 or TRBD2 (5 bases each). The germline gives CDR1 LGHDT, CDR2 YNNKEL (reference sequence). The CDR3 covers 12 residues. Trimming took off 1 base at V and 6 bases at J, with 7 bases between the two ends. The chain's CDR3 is CASSQGGSEQYF. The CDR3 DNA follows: TGTGCCAGCAGCCAAGGGGGGAGCGAGCAGTACTTC.

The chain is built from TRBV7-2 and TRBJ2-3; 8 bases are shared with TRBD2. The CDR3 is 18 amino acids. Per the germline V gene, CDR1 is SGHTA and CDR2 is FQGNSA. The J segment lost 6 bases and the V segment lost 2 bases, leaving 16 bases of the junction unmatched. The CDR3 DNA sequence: TGTGCCAGCAGCTTATTCGGGGGTAGCGGGACTGGTGCGGATACGCAGTATTTT. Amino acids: CASSLFGGSGTGADTQYF.

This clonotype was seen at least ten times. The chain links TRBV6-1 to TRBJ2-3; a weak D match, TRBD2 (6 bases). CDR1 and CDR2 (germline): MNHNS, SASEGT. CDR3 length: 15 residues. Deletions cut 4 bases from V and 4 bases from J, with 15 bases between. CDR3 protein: CASSVGGIPADTQYF. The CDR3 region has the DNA TGTGCCAGCAGTGTCGGCGGGATACCGGCAGATACGCAGTATTTT.

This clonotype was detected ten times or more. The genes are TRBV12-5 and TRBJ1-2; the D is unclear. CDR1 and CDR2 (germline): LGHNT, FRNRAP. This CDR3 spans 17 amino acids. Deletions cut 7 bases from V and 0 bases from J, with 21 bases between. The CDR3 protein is CASAIHPPTRANYGYTF. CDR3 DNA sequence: TGTGCTAGTGCCATCCACCCCCCGACGCGGGCTAACTATGGCTACACCTTC.

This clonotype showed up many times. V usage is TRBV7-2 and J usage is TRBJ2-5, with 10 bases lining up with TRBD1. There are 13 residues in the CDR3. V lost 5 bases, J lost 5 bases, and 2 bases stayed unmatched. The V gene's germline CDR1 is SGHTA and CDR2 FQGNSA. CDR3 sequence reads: CASSAGQGETQYF. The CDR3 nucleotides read TGTGCCAGCAGCGCGGGACAGGGGGAGACCCAGTACTTC.

Here the CDR3 reads CSAPDPGPGTRQETQYF. DNA of the CDR3: TGCAGTGCTCCGGACCCCGGCCCCGGGACTAGACAAGAGACCCAGTACTTC. V gene TRBV20-1 combines with J gene TRBJ2-5; 8 bases are a match to TRBD2. The CDR3 is 17 residues long. V shed 5 bases and J 2 bases; nucleotides not matched to a gene: 16. Looked up from germline, CDR1 is DFQATT and CDR2 is SNEGSKA (reference sequence).

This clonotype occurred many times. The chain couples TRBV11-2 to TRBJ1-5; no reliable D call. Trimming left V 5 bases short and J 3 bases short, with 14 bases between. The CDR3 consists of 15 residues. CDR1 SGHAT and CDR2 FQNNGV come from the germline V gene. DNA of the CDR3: TGTGCCAGCAGCCCCCATTCCGGGGTCAATCAGCCCCAGCATTTT. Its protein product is CASSPHSGVNQPQHF.

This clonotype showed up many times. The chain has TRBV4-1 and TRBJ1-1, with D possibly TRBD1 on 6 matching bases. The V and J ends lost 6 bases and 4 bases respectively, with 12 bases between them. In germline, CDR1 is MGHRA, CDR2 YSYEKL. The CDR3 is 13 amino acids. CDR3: CASRQGTGTEAFF. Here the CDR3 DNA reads TGCGCCAGCAGACAGGGAACAGGCACTGAAGCTTTCTTT.

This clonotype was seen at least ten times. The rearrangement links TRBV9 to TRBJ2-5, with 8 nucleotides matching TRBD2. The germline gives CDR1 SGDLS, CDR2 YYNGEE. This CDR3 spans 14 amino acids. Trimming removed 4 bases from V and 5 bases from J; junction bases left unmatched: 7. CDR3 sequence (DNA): TGTGCCAGCAGCATTAGCGGGATGCGGGAGACCCAGTACTTC. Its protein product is CASSISGMRETQYF. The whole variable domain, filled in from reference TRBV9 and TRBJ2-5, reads DSGVTQTPKHLITATGQRVTLRCSPRSGDLSVYWYQQSLDQGLQFLIQYYNGEERAKGNILERFSAQQFPDLHSELNLSSLELGDSALYFCASSISGMRETQYFGPGTRLLVL.